The rows below give T cell receptor beta chains drawn from one sample of a study of blood T cell repertoires in COVID-19. The method was immunoSEQ multiplex PCR; TCRdb's version includes in-frame clones alone and lacks a portion of them. The sample carries roughly 250,000 clones, roughly nine tenths recorded once. Sequencing was carried out using PBMCs or T cells enriched from blood (not recorded which). The source of these receptors is a woman aged 25 to 39 with acute COVID-19. Both conserved end residues are part of each CDR3. A D gene is named only where the DNA matches it firmly. Size is omitted from some rows. Given values are once, few, many or a class for expanded clones.

j_call clone_size d_call v_call cdr3_length cdr3_aa cdr3_nt
TRBJ2-7 - - TRBV7-8 14 CASSSDRSTYEQYF TGTGCCAGCAGCTCAGACAGGTCTACCTACGAGCAGTACTTC
TRBJ1-5 - - TRBV28 17 CASREWGSQGLGQPQHF TGTGCCAGCAGGGAATGGGGAAGTCAGGGACTCGGTCAGCCCCAGCATTTT
TRBJ1-6 - TRBD1 TRBV18 14 CASSGDSRSSPLHF TGTGCCAGCTCAGGGGACAGTCGCTCTTCACCCCTCCACTTT
TRBJ2-7 - - TRBV3-1/TRBV3-2 15 CASSDQGFPSYEQYF TGTGCCAGCAGCGATCAGGGGTTTCCCTCCTACGAGCAGTACTTC
TRBJ2-2 - TRBD2 TRBV2 13 CASRGEVTGELFF TGTGCCAGCCGGGGGGAGGTCACCGGGGAGCTGTTTTTT
TRBJ2-7 - - TRBV28 13 CASSPSGTYEQYF TGTGCCAGCAGCCCCTCAGGGACCTACGAGCAGTACTTC
TRBJ2-7 - TRBD2 TRBV20-1 13 CSASLAGTYEQYF TGCAGTGCCAGTCTAGCGGGAACCTACGAGCAGTACTTC
TRBJ1-2 - TRBD1 TRBV5-1 16 CASSPDGTGDNYGYTF TGCGCCAGCAGCCCTGACGGGACAGGGGATAACTATGGCTACACCTTC
TRBJ1-1 once TRBD1 TRBV7-9 12 CASSHGTGEAFF TGTGCCAGCAGTCATGGGACAGGTGAAGCTTTCTTT
TRBJ2-7 - TRBD1 TRBV27 13 CASSTRQGSEQYF TGTGCCAGCAGTACCAGACAGGGTAGCGAGCAGTACTTC
TRBJ2-3 - TRBD2 TRBV11-1 16 CASSSRAGDITDTQYF TGTGCCAGCAGTAGTCGAGCGGGGGACATCACAGATACGCAGTATTTT
TRBJ1-1 - - TRBV7-3 12 CASSLGGSEAFF TGTGCCAGCAGCTTAGGGGGCTCTGAAGCTTTCTTT
TRBJ2-2 once - TRBV2 13 CASSRANTGELFF TGTGCCAGCAGCAGGGCGAACACCGGGGAGCTGTTTTTT
TRBJ2-7 - - TRBV7-2 13 CASSLEGVYEQYF TGTGCCAGCAGCTTAGAAGGGGTCTACGAGCAGTACTTC
TRBJ2-1 - TRBD1 TRBV24-1 16 CATSDAGTGRLIEQFF TGTGCCACCAGTGATGCCGGGACAGGGAGGCTGATTGAGCAGTTCTTC
TRBJ2-5 - - TRBV5-1 15 CASSLGRAYQETQYF TGCGCCAGCAGCTTGGGGCGGGCGTACCAAGAGACCCAGTACTTC
TRBJ1-2 few TRBD1 TRBV27 15 CASSRPTGRESGYTF TGTGCCAGCAGCCGACCGACAGGGCGCGAGAGCGGCTACACCTTC
TRBJ1-2 - TRBD1 TRBV28 17 CASSLGDRVGSPRPYTF TGTGCCAGCAGTTTAGGGGACAGGGTAGGGTCCCCACGCCCCTACACCTTC
TRBJ2-3 - - TRBV7-9 16 CASSAQVSTSTDTQYF TGTGCCAGCAGCGCTCAGGTTTCCACTAGCACAGATACGCAGTATTTT
TRBJ2-5 - TRBD2 TRBV5-1 18 CASSSPSGRARVVETQYF TGCGCCAGCAGCTCTCCCAGCGGGAGGGCCCGGGTGGTAGAGACCCAGTACTTC
TRBJ2-3 - TRBD2 TRBV2 15 CASRARGSSTDTQYF TGTGCCAGCAGGGCCCGCGGGAGCAGCACAGATACGCAGTATTTT
TRBJ2-1 once TRBD2 TRBV3-1/TRBV3-2 17 CASSQDVGLAGGNEQFF TGTGCCAGCAGCCAAGATGTGGGACTAGCGGGGGGCAATGAGCAGTTCTTC
TRBJ1-3 - - TRBV7-2 15 CASSLQGISGNTIYF TGTGCCAGCAGCTTACAGGGGATATCTGGAAACACCATATATTTT
TRBJ2-5 - - TRBV2 14 CASSGTMKQETQYF TGTGCCAGCAGTGGGACTATGAAGCAAGAGACCCAGTACTTC
TRBJ1-5 - - TRBV7-8 14 CASNPDSSNQPQHF TGTGCCAGCAACCCGGACAGTAGCAATCAGCCCCAGCATTTT
TRBJ1-6 - TRBD1 TRBV2 15 CASRGTRDRVSPLHF TGTGCCAGCAGAGGGACCCGGGACAGGGTTTCACCCCTCCACTTT
TRBJ1-1 - - TRBV20-1 10 CSAGRTEAFF TGCAGTGCCGGTCGCACTGAAGCTTTCTTT
TRBJ1-2 - TRBD1 TRBV28 14 CASSLGDRVRGYTF TGTGCCAGCAGTTTGGGGGACAGGGTTCGTGGCTACACCTTC
TRBJ1-2 - - TRBV7-2 15 CASSLEQGRNYGYTF TGTGCCAGCAGCTTAGAGCAGGGGCGTAACTATGGCTACACCTTC
TRBJ1-5 - - TRBV12-5 13 CASGLGHNQPQHF TGTGCTAGTGGTTTGGGTCATAATCAGCCCCAGCATTTT
TRBJ2-5 - - TRBV3-1/TRBV3-2 15 CASSQEYREGETQYF TGTGCCAGCAGCCAAGAATACAGGGAGGGAGAGACCCAGTACTTC
TRBJ1-3 once TRBD1 TRBV7-2 19 CASSPHHPGQGTAGNTIYF TGTGCCAGCAGCCCCCATCACCCGGGACAGGGGACGGCTGGAAACACCATATATTTT